The 19 T cell receptor beta chains below all came from one sample that was sequenced in a study of PD-1 blockade in classical Hodgkin lymphoma. Every single patient, without exception, relapsed after autologous stem cell transplantation, and brentuximab vedotin exposure varied. Profiling relied on immunoSEQ multiplex PCR, and the TCRdb table lists in-frame clones only, not all of them. The sample yields roughly 28,000 clones, about 81% seen once. The sample was peripheral blood mononuclear cells (PBMCs), taken before the second cycle of nivolumab. These receptors were obtained from a human donor with classical Hodgkin lymphoma.

V gene TRBV2 combines with J gene TRBJ2-3; maybe TRBD1 (6 bases). V was cut by 6 bases and J by 2 bases, with 12 bases left in between. Looked up from germline, CDR1 is SNHLY and CDR2 is FYNNEI. The CDR3 has 14 amino acids. CDR3 protein: CASSEWTATDTQYF. The CDR3 DNA is TGTGCCAGCAGCGAATGGACAGCCACAGATACGCAGTATTTT.

In this sample, this clone turned up once. The chain links TRBV5-8 to TRBJ1-5; D unclear. The V gene's germline CDR1 is SGHTS and CDR2 YDEGEE. The CDR3 sequence is 14 residues long. Trimming shortened V by 2 bases and J by 5 bases, and 11 bases separated the two germline ends. The CDR3 coding sequence is TGTGCCAGCAGCTTCAAGGGATCTGATCAGCCCCAGCATTTT. Its protein product is CASSFKGSDQPQHF. The whole variable domain, remainder taken from reference TRBV5-8 and TRBJ1-5, is EAGVTQSPTHLIKTRGQQATLRCSPISGHTSVYWYQQALGLGLQFLLWYDEGEERNRGNFPPRFSGRQFPNYSSELNVNALELEDSALYLCASSFKGSDQPQHFGDGTRLSIL.

This clone was recorded only once. The chain employs TRBV7-9 and TRBJ1-5; no firm D call. CDR1 is SEHNR and CDR2 is FQNEAQ in the germline V gene (reference sequence). The CDR3 length is 15 residues. V was trimmed by 4 bases and J by 2 bases, leaving 12 bases between them. CDR3 nucleotide sequence: TGTGCCAGCAGCTCTGGTGAGGGAGGCAATCAGCCCCAGCATTTT. This codes for CASSSGEGGNQPQHF. The whole variable domain, filled in from reference TRBV7-9 and TRBJ1-5, reads DTGVSQNPRHKITKRGQNVTFRCDPISEHNRLYWYRQTLGQGPEFLTYFQNEAQLEKSRLLSDRFSAERPKGSFSTLEIQRTEQGDSAMYLCASSSGEGGNQPQHFGDGTRLSIL.

This clone was seen more than once but under ten times. The chain links TRBV7-8 to TRBJ1-1; D is ambiguous. The CDR3 runs 14 residues. The germline V gene has CDR1 SGHVS and CDR2 FQNEAQ. The germline V and J ends were trimmed by 5 bases and 1 base, with 11 bases remaining between them. The chain's CDR3 is CASSHMSPNTEAFF. As DNA, the CDR3 is TGTGCCAGCAGCCACATGTCCCCGAACACTGAAGCTTTCTTT.

The CDR3 DNA follows: TGTGCCAGCAGTGTTGGCGACAGCACAGATACGCAGTATTTT. Translation gives CASSVGDSTDTQYF. This chain links TRBV6-1 with TRBJ2-3, with unresolved D. CDR1 and CDR2 from the germline V gene are MNHNS and SASEGT. The CDR3 consists of 14 residues. Trimming pared 4 bases from V and 0 bases from J, leaving 8 bases between.

This clone was seen more than once but under ten times. This chain links TRBV9 with TRBJ2-3; perhaps TRBD2 as D (7 bases). This CDR3 has 15 amino acids. V gave up 3 bases and J gave up 2 bases, with 13 bases separating them. Germline-derived CDR1 and CDR2 are SGDLS and YYNGEE. CDR3 in DNA: TGTGCCAGCAGCGAGGGGGGGCAGACCACAGATACGCAGTATTTT. This gives the protein CASSEGGQTTDTQYF.

This chain connects TRBV15 to TRBJ1-5; possibly TRBD1 for D (5 bases). CDR1 is LNHNV, CDR2 YYDKDF, per germline (reference sequence). V lost 8 bases and J 5 bases, leaving 16 bases between the germline ends. The CDR3 loop spans 14 amino acids. CDR3 nucleotides: TGTGCCACCTCTAACTTCGGGACTTATCAGCCCCAGCATTTT. Amino acid sequence: CATSNFGTYQPQHF.

A few counts support this clone. The V gene is TRBV6-1, the J gene TRBJ2-7; D remains unclear. The V and J ends lost 5 bases and 5 bases respectively, with 10 bases between them. The CDR3 has 12 residues. The germline V gene has CDR1 MNHNS and CDR2 SASEGT. CDR3 coding DNA: TGTGCCAGCAGTCCGAACTGGAACGAGCAGTACTTC. Translation: CASSPNWNEQYF.

The gene calls are TRBV19 and TRBJ1-5, with 9 positions matching TRBD1. The V and J ends lost 5 bases and 2 bases, in that order; junction bases with no gene match: 7. CDR3 size: 16 residues. CDR1 and CDR2 from the germline V gene are LNHDA and SQIVND (reference sequence). CDR3 in DNA: TGTGCCAGTAGTTACACAGGGGGCGTCGGCAATCAGCCCCAGCATTTT. Translation: CASSYTGGVGNQPQHF.

This chain uses TRBV5-1 with TRBJ2-7, with D maybe TRBD1 (5 bases). V was pared by 0 bases and J by 1 base, with 11 bases between. The germline V gene encodes CDR1 SGHRS and CDR2 YFSETQ. The CDR3 has 15 residues. In DNA, the CDR3 is TGCGCCAGCAGCTTGGGGCAGGGCCTATCCTACGAGCAGTACTTC. Its protein product is CASSLGQGLSYEQYF. Variable domain in full (rest from reference TRBV5-1 and TRBJ2-7): KAGVTQTPRYLIKTRGQQVTLSCSPISGHRSVSWYQQTPGQGLQFLFEYFSETQRNKGNFPGRFSGRQFSNSRSEMNVSTLELGDSALYLCASSLGQGLSYEQYFGPGTRLTVT.

The V call is TRBV11-1, the J call TRBJ1-2; tentatively, D is TRBD1 (6 bases). The length of the CDR3 is 14 residues. Trimming took 4 bases from V and 6 from J, leaving 15 bases between them. Germline V CDR1 and CDR2: SGHAT, FQDESV (reference sequence). The CDR3 DNA sequence: TGTGCCAGCAGCTCCGGACAGTTCAAGGATGGCTACACCTTC. It translates to CASSSGQFKDGYTF.

As DNA, the CDR3 is TGTGCCTGGAGTCAGCGGGGGAACCCCTACAATGAGCAGTTCTTC. Protein product: CAWSQRGNPYNEQFF. V gene TRBV30 combines with J gene TRBJ2-1, with TRBD2 matching 8 bases. CDR1 is GTSNPN, CDR2 SVGIG, per germline (reference sequence). The V segment lost 2 bases and the J segment 2 bases; nucleotides outside the gene matches: 5. This CDR3 spans 15 amino acids. Full variable domain (rest looked up from reference TRBV30 and TRBJ2-1): SQTIHQWPATLVQPVGSPLSLECTVEGTSNPNLYWYRQAAGRGLQLLFYSVGIGQISSEVPQNLSASRPQDRQFILSSKKLLLSDSGFYLCAWSQRGNPYNEQFFGPGTRLTVL.

This clone was counted once. The genes are TRBV19 and TRBJ2-7; maybe TRBD1 (6 bases). Germline V gene lookup returns CDR1 LNHDA and CDR2 SQIVND (reference sequence). The CDR3 covers 13 residues. The V end was cut by 4 bases, the J end by 1 base, with 8 bases between. The CDR3 DNA reads as TGTGCCAGTAGTAAGGACAGATCCTACGAGCAGTACTTC. Amino acid sequence: CASSKDRSYEQYF.

The rearrangement joins TRBV19 to TRBJ1-4; 10 bases fit TRBD1. The CDR3 sequence is 15 residues long. The germline CDR1 and CDR2 sequences are LNHDA and SQIVND (reference sequence). Trimming at V came to 4 bases and at J to 6 bases, leaving 5 bases not matched to a gene. The CDR3, as DNA: TGTGCCAGTAGTAATCTTGGGACAGGGGATGAAAAACTGTTTTTT. Amino acids: CASSNLGTGDEKLFF.

This clone was seen only once. The V and J genes are TRBV18 and TRBJ2-7; a possible D gene is TRBD2 (6 bases). Trimming took 2 bases from V and 3 from J, leaving 11 bases between them. This CDR3 region has 14 residues. The germline CDR1 and CDR2 sequences are KGHSH and LQKENI. The CDR3 DNA is TGTGCCAGCTCACCAACCCCGACTAGCTACGAGCAGTACTTC. Protein product: CASSPTPTSYEQYF.

The CDR3 loop reads CASSPPQQGLKEKLFF. The CDR3 nucleotides read TGTGCCAGCAGCCCACCCCAACAGGGGTTAAAGGAAAAACTGTTTTTT. The chain carries TRBV7-2 and TRBJ1-4; 7 positions match TRBD1. J was trimmed by 8 bases and V by 5 bases; bases with no gene match: 14. CDR3 length equals 16 residues. Germline CDR1 and CDR2: SGHTA and FQGNSA.

The chain couples TRBV5-1 to TRBJ1-1; the D is unclear. CDR1 and CDR2 (germline): SGHRS, YFSETQ. The ends were cut back, 4 bases at V and 1 base at J, with 11 bases in the middle. CDR3 length: 14 residues. The DNA for the CDR3 is TGCGCCAGCAGCCCGTGGGAGGCGAACACTGAAGCTTTCTTT. This codes for CASSPWEANTEAFF.

The genes are TRBV7-9 and TRBJ1-1; D possibly corresponds to TRBD1 (6 bases). In germline, CDR1 is SEHNR, CDR2 FQNEAQ (reference sequence). The CDR3 is made up of 14 amino acids. V lost 5 bases and J lost 4, with 14 bases in between. Here the CDR3 reads CASSMLQGFTEAFF. In DNA form, the CDR3 reads TGTGCCAGCAGCATGCTACAGGGCTTCACTGAAGCTTTCTTT.

The chain recombines TRBV6-1 with TRBJ1-1; TRBD1 is a possible D gene (5 bases). V was pared by 5 bases and J by 8 bases, with 15 bases between. The germline gives CDR1 MNHNS, CDR2 SASEGT. The CDR3 is made up of 13 amino acids. CDR3 sequence (DNA): TGTGCCAGCAGTCGAGACAGTTACGCCGAAGCTTTCTTT. It is translated as CASSRDSYAEAFF.